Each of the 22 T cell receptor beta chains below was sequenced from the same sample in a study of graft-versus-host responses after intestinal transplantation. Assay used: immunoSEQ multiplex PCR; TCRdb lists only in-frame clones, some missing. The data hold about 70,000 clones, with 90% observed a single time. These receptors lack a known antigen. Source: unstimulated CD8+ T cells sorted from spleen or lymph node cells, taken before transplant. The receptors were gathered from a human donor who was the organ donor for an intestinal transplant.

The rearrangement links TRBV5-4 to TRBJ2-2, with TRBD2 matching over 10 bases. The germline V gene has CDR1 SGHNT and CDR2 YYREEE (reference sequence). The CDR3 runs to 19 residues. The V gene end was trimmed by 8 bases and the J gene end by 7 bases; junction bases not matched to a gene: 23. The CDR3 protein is CASTGPHTDTSGVNGELFF. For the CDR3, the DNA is TGTGCCAGTACTGGACCCCATACAGACACTAGCGGGGTTAACGGGGAGCTGTTTTTT.

CDR3 amino acids: CASSFRGYTEAFF. The CDR3 DNA is TGTGCCAGCAGTTTCCGGGGGTACACTGAAGCTTTCTTT. The genes are TRBV27 and TRBJ1-1; D might be TRBD1 (5 bases). V lost 3 bases and J lost 3, with 8 bases in between. The CDR3 consists of 13 residues. Germline CDR1 MNHEY, CDR2 SMNVEV (reference sequence).

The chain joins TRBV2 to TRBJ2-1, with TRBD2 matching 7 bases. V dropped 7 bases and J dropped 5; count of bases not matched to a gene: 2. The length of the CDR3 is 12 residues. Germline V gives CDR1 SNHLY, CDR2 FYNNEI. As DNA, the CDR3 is TGTGCCAGCATGGGACTACACAATGAGCAGTTCTTC. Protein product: CASMGLHNEQFF.

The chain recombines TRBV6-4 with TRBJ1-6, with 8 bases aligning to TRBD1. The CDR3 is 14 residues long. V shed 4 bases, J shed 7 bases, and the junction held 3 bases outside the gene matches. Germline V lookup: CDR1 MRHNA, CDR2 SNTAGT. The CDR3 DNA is TGTGCCAGCAGTGCGACAGGGGCGAATTCACCCCTCCACTTT. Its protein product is CASSATGANSPLHF.

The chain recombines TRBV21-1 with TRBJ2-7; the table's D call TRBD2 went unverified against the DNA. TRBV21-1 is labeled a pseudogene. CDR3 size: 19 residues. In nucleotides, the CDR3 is TGTGCCAGCAGGAGGAAATGCGCTTCCCCGAATAACCCTCTCTACGAGCAGTACGTC. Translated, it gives CASRRKCASPNNPLYEQYV.

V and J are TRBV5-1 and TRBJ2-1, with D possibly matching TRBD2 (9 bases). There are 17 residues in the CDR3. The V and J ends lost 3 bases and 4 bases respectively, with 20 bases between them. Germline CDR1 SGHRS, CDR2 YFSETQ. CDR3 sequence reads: CASSSGQGLASYNEQFF. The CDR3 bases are TGCGCCAGCAGCTCTGGACAGGGACTAGCAAGTTACAATGAGCAGTTCTTC.

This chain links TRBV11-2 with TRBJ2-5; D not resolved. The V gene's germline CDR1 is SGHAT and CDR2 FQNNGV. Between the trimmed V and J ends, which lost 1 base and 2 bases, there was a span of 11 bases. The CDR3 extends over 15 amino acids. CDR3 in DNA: TGTGCCAGCAGCTTAGTTTTTGCGGAGCAAGAGACCCAGTACTTC. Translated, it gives CASSLVFAEQETQYF.

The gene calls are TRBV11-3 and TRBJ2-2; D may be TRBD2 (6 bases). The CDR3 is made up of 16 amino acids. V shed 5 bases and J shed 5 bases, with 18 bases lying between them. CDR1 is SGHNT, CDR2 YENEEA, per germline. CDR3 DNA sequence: TGTGCCAGCAGCCCACGGTGGGCAGGAGGGACCGGGGAGCTGTTTTTT. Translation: CASSPRWAGGTGELFF.

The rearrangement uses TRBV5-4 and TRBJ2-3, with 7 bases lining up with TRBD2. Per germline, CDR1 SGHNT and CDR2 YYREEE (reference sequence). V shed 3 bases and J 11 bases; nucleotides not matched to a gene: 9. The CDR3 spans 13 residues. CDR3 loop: CASSSGGLTGQYF. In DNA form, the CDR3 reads TGTGCCAGCAGCTCGGGGGGACTAACGGGGCAGTATTTT.

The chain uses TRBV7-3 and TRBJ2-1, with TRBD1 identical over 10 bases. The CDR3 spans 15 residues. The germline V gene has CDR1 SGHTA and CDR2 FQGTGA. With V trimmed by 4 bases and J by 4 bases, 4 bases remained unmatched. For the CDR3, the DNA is TGTGCCAGCAGCTACCTGGACAGGGGGTACAATGAGCAGTTCTTC. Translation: CASSYLDRGYNEQFF.

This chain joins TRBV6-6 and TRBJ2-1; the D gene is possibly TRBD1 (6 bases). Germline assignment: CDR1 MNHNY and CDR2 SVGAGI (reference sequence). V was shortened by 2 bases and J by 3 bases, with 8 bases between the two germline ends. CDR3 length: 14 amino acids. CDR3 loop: CASSYDRIYNEQFF. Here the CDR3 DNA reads TGTGCCAGCAGTTACGACAGGATCTACAATGAGCAGTTCTTC.

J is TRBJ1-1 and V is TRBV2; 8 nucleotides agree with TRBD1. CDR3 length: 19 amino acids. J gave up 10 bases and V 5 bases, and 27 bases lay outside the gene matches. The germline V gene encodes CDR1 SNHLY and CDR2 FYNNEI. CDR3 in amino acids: CASSPTDSYRGSGSKSAFF. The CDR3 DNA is TGTGCCAGCAGTCCCACCGATTCCTACAGGGGGTCGGGCAGTAAATCAGCTTTCTTT.

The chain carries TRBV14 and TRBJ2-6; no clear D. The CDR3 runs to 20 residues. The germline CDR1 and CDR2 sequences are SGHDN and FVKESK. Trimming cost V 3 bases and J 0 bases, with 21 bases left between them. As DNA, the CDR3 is TGTGCCAGCAGCCATGGTTGGTGGCGGCAACTTTCCTCTGGGGCCAACGTCCTGACTTTC. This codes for CASSHGWWRQLSSGANVLTF.

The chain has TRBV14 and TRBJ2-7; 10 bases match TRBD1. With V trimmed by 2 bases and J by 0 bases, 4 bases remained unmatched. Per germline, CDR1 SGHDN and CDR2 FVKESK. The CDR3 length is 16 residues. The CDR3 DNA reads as TGTGCCAGCAGCCAATACCGGGACAGGGGCTCCTACGAGCAGTACGTC. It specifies CASSQYRDRGSYEQYV.

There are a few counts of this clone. CDR3 amino acids: CASSFTDSPAYEQYV. Here the CDR3 DNA reads TGTGCCAGCAGCTTCACGGACTCACCTGCCTACGAGCAGTACGTC. This chain uses TRBV7-9 with TRBJ2-7, with D maybe TRBD2 (5 bases). Deletions cut 3 bases from V and 2 bases from J, with 14 bases between. The CDR3 runs 15 residues. Per the germline V gene, CDR1 is SEHNR and CDR2 is FQNEAQ (reference sequence).

CDR3 bases: TGTGCCAGCAGTTTCCAGGGATCTGTCTATGGCTACACCTTC. Its translation: CASSFQGSVYGYTF. V gene TRBV27 combines with J gene TRBJ1-2; perhaps TRBD1 as D (5 bases). The germline V gene has CDR1 MNHEY and CDR2 SMNVEV (reference sequence). Between the trimmed V and J ends, which lost 3 bases and 4 bases, there was a span of 12 bases. The CDR3 is 14 amino acids.

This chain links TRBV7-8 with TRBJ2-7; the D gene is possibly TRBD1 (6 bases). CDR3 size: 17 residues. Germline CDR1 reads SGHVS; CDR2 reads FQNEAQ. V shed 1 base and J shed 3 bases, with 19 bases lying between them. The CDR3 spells CASSLGTESPPGYEQYV. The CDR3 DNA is TGTGCCAGCAGCTTAGGGACAGAATCCCCGCCAGGCTACGAGCAGTACGTC.

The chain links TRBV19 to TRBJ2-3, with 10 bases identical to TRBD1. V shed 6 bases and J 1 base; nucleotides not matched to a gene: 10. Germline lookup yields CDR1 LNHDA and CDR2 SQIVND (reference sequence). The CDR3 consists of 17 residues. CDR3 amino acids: CASRIKDRGFGTDTQYF. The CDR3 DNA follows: TGTGCCAGTAGGATTAAGGACAGGGGGTTCGGCACAGATACGCAGTATTTT.

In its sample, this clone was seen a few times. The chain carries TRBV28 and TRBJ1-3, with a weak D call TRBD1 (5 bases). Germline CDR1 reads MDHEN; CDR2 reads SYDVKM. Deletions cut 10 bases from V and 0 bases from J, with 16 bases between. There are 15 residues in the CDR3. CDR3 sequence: CATGPGGFSGNTIYF. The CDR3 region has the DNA TGTGCCACCGGACCGGGGGGATTCTCTGGAAACACCATATATTTT.

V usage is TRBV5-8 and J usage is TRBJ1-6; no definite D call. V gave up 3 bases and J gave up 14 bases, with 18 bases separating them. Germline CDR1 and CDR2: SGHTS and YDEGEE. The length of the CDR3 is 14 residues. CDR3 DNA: TGTGCCAGCAGCTCCTCCCGGGTCCTAAGTTCCCTCCACTTT. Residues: CASSSSRVLSSLHF.

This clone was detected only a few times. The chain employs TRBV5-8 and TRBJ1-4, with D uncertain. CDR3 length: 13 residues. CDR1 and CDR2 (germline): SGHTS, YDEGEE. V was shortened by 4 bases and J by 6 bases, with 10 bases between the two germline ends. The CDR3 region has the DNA TGTGCCAGCAGCCCAGTTTCCCATGAAAAACTGTTTTTT. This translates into CASSPVSHEKLFF.

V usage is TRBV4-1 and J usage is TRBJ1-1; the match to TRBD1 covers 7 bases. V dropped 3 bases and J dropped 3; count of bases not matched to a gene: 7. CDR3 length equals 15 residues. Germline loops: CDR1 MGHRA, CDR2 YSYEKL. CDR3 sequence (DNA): TGCGCCAGCAGCCACAAACAGGGGAGAGACACTGAAGCTTTCTTT. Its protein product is CASSHKQGRDTEAFF.